The 23 T cell receptor beta chains given below trace back to one sample, sequenced in a study of blood T cell repertoires in COVID-19. The protocol was immunoSEQ multiplex PCR, while the TCRdb copy is restricted to in-frame clones and leaves out a portion. Among about 250,000 clones listed, more than 75% were seen once. Sequencing input: peripheral blood. The origin of the receptors is a woman older than 75 with COVID-19, enrolled during active disease.

The V call is TRBV28, the J call TRBJ1-6, with 7 bases identical to TRBD1. The CDR3 is 14 residues long. Germline CDR1 is MDHEN and CDR2 is SYDVKM. V lost 6 bases to trimming and J lost 16 bases; unmatched junction nucleotides: 15. Here the CDR3 DNA reads TGTGCCAGCAGCTTAGGCATTGCCGACAGGGAACTCCACTTT. Amino acids: CASSLGIADRELHF.

The chain recombines TRBV7-2 with TRBJ2-3; 13 positions match TRBD2. J lost 5 bases, V lost 1 base, and 9 bases had no gene match. The germline gives CDR1 SGHTA, CDR2 FQGNSA. CDR3 length equals 18 residues. The CDR3 bases are TGTGCCAGCAGCTTAGTAATCACTAGCGGGGGGGCCCGAGATACGCAGTATTTT. Protein: CASSLVITSGGARDTQYF.

J is TRBJ1-5 and V is TRBV6-6; TRBD1 matches 9 bases. This CDR3 is built from 15 residues. Germline V gives CDR1 MNHNY, CDR2 SVGAGI (reference sequence). V dropped 6 bases and J dropped 6; count of bases not matched to a gene: 9. In DNA form, the CDR3 reads TGTGCCAGCAGGCTCGACAGGGGGACGGGTCAGCCCCAGCATTTT. It codes for CASRLDRGTGQPQHF.

The J gene is TRBJ1-6, the V gene TRBV3-1 (or the pseudogene TRBV3-2); a possible D gene is TRBD1 (5 bases). The V gene lost 0 bases and the J gene lost 3 bases, with 12 bases spanning the gap. The CDR3 totals 17 residues. Germline V lookup: CDR1 LGHDT, CDR2 YNNKEL (reference sequence). The CDR3 DNA reads as TGTGCCAGCAGCCAAGAGCAAGGGGCAGGCTATAATTCACCCCTCCACTTT. Amino acid sequence: CASSQEQGAGYNSPLHF.

The V call is TRBV5-1, the J call TRBJ1-3; D remains unclear. Germline CDR1 reads SGHRS; CDR2 reads YFSETQ. CDR3 size: 14 residues. Trimming removed 7 bases from V and 0 bases from J, with 11 bases in between. The CDR3 DNA reads as TGCGCCAGCCGAATCCAGGACTCTGGAAACACCATATATTTT. It codes for CASRIQDSGNTIYF.

The J gene is TRBJ1-2, the V gene TRBV5-4, with 7 positions matching TRBD1. The germline gives CDR1 SGHNT, CDR2 YYREEE (reference sequence). This CDR3 is 14 amino acids long. V gave up 0 bases and J gave up 8 bases; unmatched junction bases: 7. Here the CDR3 DNA reads TGTGCCAGCAGCTTGGGACAGGGAGAAGGGGGCTACACCTTC. Protein product: CASSLGQGEGGYTF.

The chain links TRBV5-1 to TRBJ2-2; TRBD1 agrees at 8 bases. The germline CDR1 and CDR2 sequences are SGHRS and YFSETQ. V lost 3 bases to trimming and J lost 3 bases; unmatched junction nucleotides: 7. CDR3 length: 16 amino acids. Here the CDR3 reads CASSWQGARDTGELFF. CDR3 nucleotides: TGCGCCAGCAGCTGGCAGGGGGCAAGGGACACCGGGGAGCTGTTTTTT.

The V gene is TRBV6-2 or TRBV6-3, the J gene TRBJ1-5; D unresolved. This CDR3 region has 14 residues. V was shortened by 7 bases and J by 2 bases, with 12 bases between the two germline ends. The germline gives CDR1 MNHEY, CDR2 SVGEGT. CDR3 DNA: TGTGCCAGCACCCCCTTGGGAGGCAATCAGCCCCAGCATTTT. It specifies CASTPLGGNQPQHF.

The chain links TRBV6-2 or TRBV6-3 to TRBJ2-7; 7 bases map to TRBD1. Germline assignment: CDR1 MNHEY and CDR2 SVGEGT. The CDR3 totals 14 residues. Unmatched junction bases numbered 4, after V lost 1 base and J lost 4 bases. In DNA form, the CDR3 reads TGTGCCAGCAGTTACTGGGGGACAGAATACGAGCAGTACTTC. Translation: CASSYWGTEYEQYF.

This clone has just one count. The gene calls are TRBV4-1 and TRBJ2-5, with TRBD1 identical over 7 bases. Germline lookup yields CDR1 MGHRA and CDR2 YSYEKL. CDR3 length: 15 amino acids. The trim removed 1 base at V and 4 bases at J, leaving 6 bases unmatched. The CDR3 region is CASSQVGGRRETQYF. CDR3 bases: TGCGCCAGCAGCCAAGTAGGGGGCCGGCGAGAGACCCAGTACTTC.

V and J are TRBV6-5 and TRBJ1-2, with 10 nucleotides matching TRBD1. Germline V gene sequence: CDR1 MNHEY, CDR2 SVGAGI. V gave up 6 bases and J gave up 7 bases; unmatched junction bases: 5. The CDR3 sequence is 13 residues long. The CDR3 reads CASRQGTGAGYTF. CDR3 nucleotides: TGTGCCAGCAGGCAGGGGACAGGGGCTGGCTACACCTTC.

This chain links TRBV18 with TRBJ1-1, with D possibly matching TRBD1 (5 bases). Per germline, CDR1 KGHSH and CDR2 LQKENI. Deletions cut 5 bases from V and 4 bases from J, with 11 bases between. This CDR3 is built from 13 residues. CDR3 DNA sequence: TGTGCCAGCTCAAGTTCCGGGGGCACTGAAGCTTTCTTT. It yields the protein CASSSSGGTEAFF.

This chain uses TRBV10-3 with TRBJ1-2; tentative D call: TRBD1 (6 bases). The V gene's germline CDR1 is ENHRY and CDR2 SYGVKD. CDR3 length equals 14 residues. V was cut by 4 bases and J by 6 bases, with 15 bases left in between. This CDR3 is CAISGKVGGNGYTF. The CDR3 DNA follows: TGTGCCATCAGTGGTAAAGTAGGGGGAAATGGCTACACCTTC.

This chain links TRBV3-1 (or the pseudogene TRBV3-2) with TRBJ2-7; D remains unclear. Germline CDR1 LGHDT, CDR2 YNNKEL (reference sequence). Deletions cut 1 base from V and 4 bases from J, with 2 bases between. The CDR3 runs to 11 residues. Here the CDR3 reads CASSQVYEQYF. CDR3 nucleotide sequence: TGTGCCAGCAGCCAAGTATACGAGCAGTACTTC.

This sequence joins TRBV11-3 and TRBJ2-3, with 7 bases lining up with TRBD2. V lost 5 bases and J lost 2; bases outside the gene matches: 10. The CDR3 runs 16 residues. Looked up from germline, CDR1 is SGHNT and CDR2 is YENEEA. CDR3 amino acids: CASSTGGSPNTDTQYF. CDR3 sequence (DNA): TGTGCCAGCAGCACGGGGGGTTCCCCGAACACAGATACGCAGTATTTT.

This clone was recorded a few times. J is TRBJ2-2 and V is TRBV5-1; TRBD2 might be the D (6 bases). This CDR3 has 15 residues. Trimming shortened V by 4 bases and J by 0 bases, and 10 bases separated the two germline ends. CDR1 and CDR2 (germline): SGHRS, YFSETQ. The chain's CDR3 is CASSPRESNTGELFF. CDR3 DNA sequence: TGCGCCAGCAGCCCCCGGGAGTCGAACACCGGGGAGCTGTTTTTT.

V usage is TRBV6-2 or TRBV6-3 and J usage is TRBJ1-2; TRBD1 is a possible D gene (6 bases). Germline CDR1 reads MNHEY; CDR2 reads SVGEGT. The length of the CDR3 is 12 residues. The germline V and J ends were trimmed by 2 bases and 7 bases, with 8 bases remaining between them. The CDR3: CASSYAGVGYTF. The CDR3 region has the DNA TGTGCCAGCAGTTACGCAGGGGTTGGCTACACCTTC.

The chain has TRBV5-6 and TRBJ1-1; 7 nucleotides align to TRBD1. The CDR3 extends over 15 amino acids. V lost 3 bases to trimming and J lost 4 bases; unmatched junction nucleotides: 9. The germline gives CDR1 SGHDT, CDR2 YYEEEE. The CDR3 sequence is CASSYGQVRSTEAFF. The CDR3, as DNA: TGTGCCAGCAGCTACGGACAGGTTCGAAGCACTGAAGCTTTCTTT.

The rearrangement links TRBV6-5 to TRBJ2-7; a possible D gene is TRBD1 (5 bases). CDR1 and CDR2 (germline): MNHEY, SVGAGI. Trimming removed 0 bases at V and 2 bases at J, with 14 bases between. The CDR3 spans 16 residues. The CDR3 DNA follows: TGTGCCAGCAGTTACTCCCGGTGGCAGGGTGCCTACGAGCAGTACTTC. This gives the protein CASSYSRWQGAYEQYF.

The chain has TRBV5-1 and TRBJ2-5, with D perhaps matching TRBD2 (5 bases). This CDR3 is built from 14 residues. V was pared by 0 bases and J by 1 base, with 7 bases between. Germline-derived CDR1 and CDR2 are SGHRS and YFSETQ. The CDR3 coding sequence is TGCGCCAGCAGCTTGGGAGGGATCCAAGAGACCCAGTACTTC. Its protein product is CASSLGGIQETQYF.

CDR3 in amino acids: CASSQSGVGQPQHF. As DNA, the CDR3 is TGTGCCAGCAGCCAATCAGGGGTGGGGCAGCCCCAGCATTTT. J is TRBJ1-5 and V is TRBV11-2; TRBD1 might be the D (6 bases). Germline values: CDR1 SGHAT, CDR2 FQNNGV. The CDR3 has 14 residues. Trimming took off 5 bases at V and 7 bases at J, with 15 bases between the two ends.

This clone was found once. This chain joins TRBV12-3 or TRBV12-4 and TRBJ1-6; D possibly corresponds to TRBD1 (5 bases). Trimming removed 2 bases at V and 6 bases at J, with 5 bases between. CDR3 length: 13 residues. For the CDR3, the DNA is TGTGCCAGCAGTTTACAGGGTAATTCACCCCTCCACTTT. It is translated as CASSLQGNSPLHF.

The rearrangement joins TRBV5-1 to TRBJ2-1; 10 bases agree with TRBD2. Per the germline V gene, CDR1 is SGHRS and CDR2 is YFSETQ. V dropped 4 bases and J dropped 5; count of bases not matched to a gene: 9. The CDR3 is 16 amino acids. The CDR3 DNA follows: TGCGCCAGCAGCCCCCCATCAGCGGGGGGGCACAATGAGCAGTTCTTC. It codes for CASSPPSAGGHNEQFF.